This is a list of T cell receptor gamma chains from one sample in a study of Vδ1+ human thymocytes. TCRdb reanalysed the multiplex PCR reads via CATT. The data show approximately 20,000 gamma-chain clones, roughly an eighth seen once. What was sequenced was Vdelta1+ gamma-delta thymocytes from the thymus. These receptors were obtained from a child less than two years old who had congenital heart surgery. Both conserved end residues are part of each CDR3. Each record gives: J gene, CDR3 length, clone size, V gene, CDR3 DNA, CDR3 protein. The size entry is marked missing in some rows and otherwise reads once, few, many or a size class.

J: TRGJ1/TRGJ2; length: 16; size: few; V: TRGV5; DNA: TGTGCCACCTGGGACAGGCTGGGGGACGAATATTATAAGAAACTCTTT; CDR3: CATWDRLGDEYYKKLF
J: TRGJP1; length: 16; size: few; V: TRGV9; DNA: TGTGCCTTGTGGGAGGTGATCCCGGTCACTGGTTGGTTCAAGATATTT; CDR3: CALWEVIPVTGWFKIF
J: TRGJ1/TRGJ2; length: 12; size: -; V: TRGV9; DNA: TGTGCCTTGTGGGACGAGGGGTATAAGAAACTCTTT; CDR3: CALWDEGYKKLF
J: TRGJ1/TRGJ2; length: 13; size: -; V: TRGV4; DNA: TGTGCCACCTGGGATCCGGGCCATTATAAGAAACTCTTT; CDR3: CATWDPGHYKKLF
J: TRGJ1/TRGJ2; length: 12; size: -; V: TRGV4; DNA: TGTGCCACCTGGAATGTCAAGGCTCGGAAACTCTTT; CDR3: CATWNVKARKLF
J: TRGJ1/TRGJ2; length: 14; size: -; V: TRGV4; DNA: TGTGCCACCTGGGATGGAGGGGGTTATTATAAGAAACTCTTT; CDR3: CATWDGGGYYKKLF
J: TRGJ1/TRGJ2; length: 13; size: -; V: TRGV2; DNA: TGTGCCACCTGGGACGGGCGCCGATATAAGAAACTCTTT; CDR3: CATWDGRRYKKLF
J: TRGJ1/TRGJ2; length: 13; size: few; V: TRGV9; DNA: TGTGCCTTGTGGGAGCTTATCTATTATAAGAAACTCTTT; CDR3: CALWELIYYKKLF
J: TRGJ1/TRGJ2; length: 11; size: -; V: TRGV4; DNA: TGTGCCACCTGGTCCCGGAATAAGAAACTCTTT; CDR3: CATWSRNKKLF
J: TRGJ1/TRGJ2; length: 14; size: -; V: TRGV9; DNA: TGTGCCTTGTGGGAGGTGCCAGGTTATTATAAGAAACTCTTT; CDR3: CALWEVPGYYKKLF
J: TRGJ1/TRGJ2; length: 13; size: few; V: TRGV4; DNA: TGTGCCACCTGGGAGGGCAATTATTATAAGAAACTCTTT; CDR3: CATWEGNYYKKLF
J: TRGJ1/TRGJ2; length: 14; size: -; V: TRGV8; DNA: TGTGCCACCTGGGATAATAGTGGGGATTATAAGAAACTCTTT; CDR3: CATWDNSGDYKKLF
J: TRGJ1/TRGJ2; length: 12; size: few; V: TRGV9; DNA: TGTGCCTTGTGGGAGGTGCACGGCAAGAAACTCTTT; CDR3: CALWEVHGKKLF
J: TRGJP; length: 14; size: few; V: TRGV9; DNA: TGTGCCTTGTGGGAGGTGCTCTCACCCCAAATCAAGGTATTT; CDR3: CALWEVLSPQIKVF
J: TRGJ1/TRGJ2; length: 12; size: medium-sized; V: TRGV9; DNA: TGTGCCTTGTGGGAGGTGCAACGTGGGAAACTCTTT; CDR3: CALWEVQRGKLF
J: TRGJP; length: 16; size: few; V: TRGV9; DNA: TGTGCCTTGTGGAGCCCCCAAGAGTTGGGCAAAAAAATCAAGGTATTT; CDR3: CALWSPQELGKKIKVF
J: TRGJP; length: 15; size: medium-sized; V: TRGV9; DNA: TGTGCCTTGTGGGAGGAAGAGTTGGGCAAAAAAATCAAGGTATTT; CDR3: CALWEEELGKKIKVF
J: TRGJ1/TRGJ2; length: 13; size: -; V: TRGV9; DNA: TGTGCCTTGTGGGAGCTCTTTTATTATAAGAAACTCTTT; CDR3: CALWELFYYKKLF
J: TRGJ1/TRGJ2; length: 12; size: -; V: TRGV8; DNA: TGTGCCACCTGGGATCCATACTATAAGAAACTCTTT; CDR3: CATWDPYYKKLF
J: TRGJ1/TRGJ2; length: 14; size: -; V: TRGV9; DNA: TGTGCCTTGTGGGAGCGAAGTCGTTATTATAAGAAACTCTTT; CDR3: CALWERSRYYKKLF
J: TRGJP; length: 19; size: -; V: TRGV9; DNA: TGTGCCTTGTGGGAGGATCAATCCCGGCAAGAGTTGGGCAAAAAAATCAAGGTATTT; CDR3: CALWEDQSRQELGKKIKVF
J: TRGJ1/TRGJ2; length: 11; size: -; V: TRGV4; DNA: TGTGCCACCTGGAATGCGCCGGGGAAACTCTTT; CDR3: CATWNAPGKLF
J: TRGJP2; length: 13; size: few; V: TRGV2; DNA: TGTGCCACCTGGGACGGACGGGATTGGATCAAGACGTTT; CDR3: CATWDGRDWIKTF
J: TRGJ1/TRGJ2; length: 15; size: few; V: TRGV5; DNA: TGTGCCACCTGGGACAGGTCCTCTGGCAGCTATAAGAAACTCTTT; CDR3: CATWDRSSGSYKKLF
J: TRGJ1/TRGJ2; length: 12; size: -; V: TRGV2; DNA: TGTGCCACCTGGGACGGGGATAGGAGGAAACTCTTT; CDR3: CATWDGDRRKLF
J: TRGJ1/TRGJ2; length: 13; size: -; V: TRGV4; DNA: TGTGCCACCTGGAAACTACATTATTATAAGAAACTCTTT; CDR3: CATWKLHYYKKLF
J: TRGJ1/TRGJ2; length: 12; size: -; V: TRGV9; DNA: TGTGCCTTGTGGGAGCCGCCGGTTAAGAAACTCTTT; CDR3: CALWEPPVKKLF
J: TRGJP2; length: 16; size: -; V: TRGV5; DNA: TGTGCCACCTGGGACAGGTACCATAGTAGTGATTGGATCAAGACGTTT; CDR3: CATWDRYHSSDWIKTF
J: TRGJ1/TRGJ2; length: 13; size: -; V: TRGV9; DNA: TGTGCCTTGTGGGAGCCCTATTATTATAAGAAACTCTTT; CDR3: CALWEPYYYKKLF
J: TRGJ1/TRGJ2; length: 12; size: -; V: TRGV9; DNA: TGTGCCTTGTGGGTGTGGTATTATAAGAAACTCTTT; CDR3: CALWVWYYKKLF
J: TRGJ1/TRGJ2; length: 11; size: few; V: TRGV3; DNA: TGTGCCACCTGGGACAGACGCGAGAAACTCTTT; CDR3: CATWDRREKLF
J: TRGJP1; length: 13; size: few; V: TRGV3; DNA: TGTGCCACCTGGGACTGGGCTGGTTGGTTCAAGATATTT; CDR3: CATWDWAGWFKIF
J: TRGJ1/TRGJ2; length: 12; size: -; V: TRGV3; DNA: TGTGCCACCTGGGGGCGTTATTATAAGAAACTCTTT; CDR3: CATWGRYYKKLF
J: TRGJ1/TRGJ2; length: 11; size: -; V: TRGV4; DNA: TGTGCCACCTGGAAGACGCGTAAGAAACTCTTT; CDR3: CATWKTRKKLF
J: TRGJ1/TRGJ2; length: 17; size: few; V: TRGV3; DNA: TGTGCCACCTGGGACAGGCCAAAGTTTGCCATTTATTATAAGAAACTCTTT; CDR3: CATWDRPKFAIYYKKLF
J: TRGJ1/TRGJ2; length: 12; size: few; V: TRGV9; DNA: TGTGCCTTGTGGGAGGCGAGCAGGGGGAAACTCTTT; CDR3: CALWEASRGKLF